This entry lists 22 T cell receptor beta chains sequenced from one sample in a study of regulatory T cells in long-lasting Graves disease. Construction of TCR beta libraries relied on iRepertoire HTBI primers and on Arm-PCR targeting CDR3 regions. TCRdb itself ran the multiplex PCR reads through MiXCR, one entry per CDR3 protein. Among more than 350,000 distinct CDR3 sequences listed, about 16% were seen once. Regarding time point: newly diagnosed GD, antithyroid drugs for less than 3 months. PBMC RNA served as the TCR library source. These data also formed part of another study, on T cells in Graves' hyperthyroidism and ophthalmopathy.

Sequences were derived from peripheral blood mononuclear cells (PBMCs), sampled at new diagnosis, from a patient treated with antithyroid drugs. These receptors came from a woman in her thirties with Graves disease.

This clonotype occurred many times. The genes are TRBV11-1 and TRBJ1-6, with D maybe TRBD1 (5 bases). The CDR3 has 15 residues. Germline values: CDR1 SGHAT, CDR2 FQDESV (reference sequence). V lost 5 bases and J lost 9, with 17 bases in between. The CDR3 DNA follows: TGTGCCAGCAGCCTTGGCGGGGCCCCTGGTTCACCCCTCCACTTT. Translating gives CASSLGGAPGSPLHF.

Many counts were recorded for this clonotype. V and J are TRBV3-1 and TRBJ2-7; D remains ambiguous. V lost 3 bases and J lost 0, with 15 bases in between. Germline values: CDR1 LGHDT, CDR2 YNNKEL (reference sequence). The CDR3 length is 16 residues. CDR3 nucleotides: TGTGCCAGCAGCCAGACCTTCGGACGGAACTCCTACGAGCAGTACTTC. It yields the protein CASSQTFGRNSYEQYF.

This clonotype was seen ten or more times. This CDR3 reads CASSFRRGVTDTQYF. The CDR3 DNA follows: TGTGCCAGCAGCTTTCGGCGAGGGGTGACAGATACGCAGTATTTT. V usage is TRBV5-6 and J usage is TRBJ2-3; D tentatively fits TRBD1 or TRBD2 (5 bases each). The V gene lost 2 bases and the J gene lost 3 bases, with 13 bases spanning the gap. The CDR3 length is 15 residues. The germline V gene has CDR1 SGHDT and CDR2 YYEEEE.

This clonotype has a handful of counts. Possible read error: a much larger clone is one base away. The rearrangement links TRBV7-9 to TRBJ2-3, with 8 bases aligning to TRBD2. This CDR3 spans 17 amino acids. The germline V gene encodes CDR1 SEHNR and CDR2 FQNEAQ (reference sequence). The DNA of the CDR3 is TGTGCCAGCAGCCCTCGAGGTAGCGGGACAAGGGCAGATGCGCAGTATTTT. It encodes CASSPRGSGTRADAQYF.

This clonotype was seen a few times. The chain links TRBV12-5 to TRBJ1-5; D gene uncertain. V was shortened by 7 bases and J by 2 bases, with 12 bases between the two germline ends. This CDR3 is built from 14 residues. Germline V gene sequence: CDR1 LGHNT, CDR2 FRNRAP. CDR3 bases: TGTGCTAGTGCCCTAGAAGAAGGCAATCAGCCCCAGCATTTT. Protein sequence: CASALEEGNQPQHF.

This clonotype was picked up a small number of times. This chain joins TRBV10-3 and TRBJ2-1; tentatively, D is TRBD2 (7 bases). This CDR3 has 19 amino acids. Germline CDR1 and CDR2: ENHRY and SYGVKD. Trimming removed 4 bases from V and 9 bases from J, with 31 bases in between. Written as DNA, the CDR3 is TGTGCCATCAGTGTGCCCCCGGGGGGCGGGGCGCAACGGGTGAGTGAGCAGTTCTTC. Translated, it gives CAISVPPGGGAQRVSEQFF.

The V gene is TRBV2, the J gene TRBJ1-2, with D tentatively TRBD1 (5 bases). This CDR3 spans 16 amino acids. The V and J ends lost 4 bases and 0 bases respectively, with 15 bases between them. Germline CDR1 is SNHLY and CDR2 is FYNNEI. CDR3 amino acids: CASSVTATAANYGYTF. CDR3 in DNA: TGTGCCAGCAGTGTGACAGCCACTGCGGCTAACTATGGCTACACCTTC.

This clonotype came up many times. The chain has TRBV2 and TRBJ2-4; unclear D gene. The V end lost 2 bases, the J end lost 0 bases, and 8 bases lay between the germline ends. This CDR3 has 15 residues. Germline loops: CDR1 SNHLY, CDR2 FYNNEI. The CDR3 sequence is CASSEKGIAKNIQYF. The CDR3 DNA follows: TGTGCCAGCAGTGAAAAGGGAATAGCCAAAAACATTCAGTACTTC.

Ten or more counts support this clonotype. The rearrangement joins TRBV7-3 to TRBJ2-1; 9 bases map to TRBD2. Germline loops: CDR1 SGHTA, CDR2 FQGTGA. The CDR3 sequence is 16 residues long. The V segment lost 5 bases and the J segment 4 bases; nucleotides outside the gene matches: 9. CDR3: CASSLRDSGGYNEQFF. DNA for the CDR3: TGTGCCAGCAGCCTTCGGGACAGCGGGGGGTACAATGAGCAGTTCTTC.

This clonotype has just a few counts. J is TRBJ1-4 and V is TRBV7-9, with D hard to call. The CDR3 is 14 residues long. V shed 7 bases and J shed 5 bases, with 14 bases lying between them. Germline V CDR1 and CDR2: SEHNR, FQNEAQ (reference sequence). CDR3 in DNA: TGTGCCAGCAAACACGGTGGGCAAAATGAAAAACTGTTTTTT. It translates to CASKHGGQNEKLFF.

Details on this clonotype: The conserved closing phenylalanine or tryptophan is absent in this CDR3, likely reflecting a read error. The chain links TRBV30 to TRBJ1-1, with D perhaps TRBD1 (5 bases). Trimming shortened V by 5 bases and J by 1 base, and 11 bases separated the two germline ends. This CDR3 has 13 residues. CDR1 GTSNPN and CDR2 SVGIG come from the germline V gene (reference sequence). The CDR3 DNA follows: TGTGCCTGGGGGTCGGACACGAACACTGAAGCTTTCCTT. Translating gives CAWGSDTNTEAFL.

This clonotype was counted at least ten times. CDR3 region: CASSAPARDTQYF. In nucleotides, the CDR3 is TGTGCCAGCAGTGCCCCCGCGAGAGATACGCAGTATTTT. This chain connects TRBV2 to TRBJ2-3; no clear D gene. V lost 4 bases, J lost 5 bases, and 10 bases lay in between. The V gene's germline CDR1 is SNHLY and CDR2 FYNNEI. This CDR3 has 13 residues.

The table lists this clonotype with many counts. V is TRBV11-2 and J is TRBJ1-2, with TRBD1 identical over 11 bases. Germline CDR1 SGHAT, CDR2 FQNNGV. The length of the CDR3 is 17 residues. With 1 base clipped from V and 5 bases from J, the junction kept 9 bases outside the gene matches. As DNA, the CDR3 is TGTGCCAGCAGCTTAGGGGCCGGGACAGGGGGAAAATATGGCTACACCTTC. It yields the protein CASSLGAGTGGKYGYTF.

This clonotype was recorded many times. The CDR3 nucleotides are TGTGCCAGCAGCCTATTAGCGGGAGGGCCGATCTACAATGAGCAGTTCTTC. Encoded protein: CASSLLAGGPIYNEQFF. The chain combines TRBV11-1 with TRBJ2-1; TRBD2 matches 11 bases. Unmatched junction bases numbered 9, after V lost 5 bases and J lost 3 bases. The CDR3 contains 17 residues. The germline gives CDR1 SGHAT, CDR2 FQDESV (reference sequence).

In the case of this clonotype: A read error may explain this, as a much larger clone is one base away. The chain combines TRBV20-1 with TRBJ1-4, with D hard to call. CDR3 size: 13 residues. The V gene's germline CDR1 is DFQATT and CDR2 SNEGSKA (reference sequence). In DNA form, the CDR3 reads TGCAGTGCTAGGTCCAGCAGTAATGAAAAACCGTTTTTT. Its protein is CSARSSSNEKPFF.

The table lists this clonotype with a few counts. The chain recombines TRBV6-2 or TRBV6-3 with TRBJ1-4; D remains ambiguous. This CDR3 has 15 residues. The V gene lost 6 bases and the J gene lost 0 bases, with 11 bases spanning the gap. In germline, CDR1 is MNHEY, CDR2 SVGEGT. The CDR3 sequence: CASSRTDATNEKLFF. For the CDR3, the DNA is TGTGCCAGCAGCCGGACGGATGCAACTAATGAAAAACTGTTTTTT.

The rearrangement joins TRBV6-5 to TRBJ2-2, with unresolved D. In germline, CDR1 is MNHEY, CDR2 SVGAGI. The length of the CDR3 is 13 residues. The V gene lost 4 bases and the J gene lost 6 bases, with 9 bases spanning the gap. CDR3 in DNA: TGTGCCAGCAGTTTTCGCCCGGCCGGGGAGCTGTTTTTT. This gives the protein CASSFRPAGELFF.

There are a few counts of this clonotype. The junction differs from germline at one of its ends, possibly a read error. The V gene is TRBV19, the J gene TRBJ1-2; maybe TRBD1 (5 bases). The CDR3 has 13 residues. In germline, CDR1 is LNHDA, CDR2 SQIVND (reference sequence). This chain's CDR3 is CASSIDGTTHVRF. CDR3 in DNA: TGTGCCAGTAGTATAGATGGGACGACGCACGTTCGCTTC. Full variable domain (outside the CDR3, taken from reference TRBV19 and TRBJ1-2): DGGITQSPKYLFRKEGQNVTLSCEQNLNHDAMYWYRQDPGQGLRLIYYSQIVNDFQKGDIAEGYSVSREKKESFPLTVTSAQKNPTAFYLCASSIDGTTHVRFGSGTRLTVV.

This clonotype appeared many times. This rearrangement joins TRBV6-2 or TRBV6-3 to TRBJ2-3, with D possibly TRBD2 on 6 matching bases. The CDR3 length is 18 residues. CDR1 is MNHEY, CDR2 SVGEGT, per germline. V was pared by 6 bases and J by 4 bases, with 26 bases between. CDR3 loop: CASRHRLSLRDGADTQYF. CDR3 sequence (DNA): TGTGCCAGCAGACACCGACTGTCTTTGCGGGATGGGGCAGATACGCAGTATTTT.

This clonotype was observed a handful of times. The chain is built from TRBV10-3 and TRBJ2-7; the match to TRBD2 covers 8 bases. The CDR3 is 14 amino acids. V lost 7 bases, J lost 1 base, and 6 bases stayed unmatched. Per the germline V gene, CDR1 is ENHRY and CDR2 is SYGVKD. The CDR3 is CAINSGSGSYEQYF. DNA for the CDR3: TGTGCCATCAACAGCGGGAGTGGGTCCTACGAGCAGTACTTC.

This clonotype was recorded at least ten times. This chain joins TRBV20-1 and TRBJ2-7, with 13 bases matching TRBD2. V shed 2 bases and J 4 bases; nucleotides not matched to a gene: 8. The CDR3 is 16 residues long. CDR1 and CDR2 (germline): DFQATT, SNEGSKA (reference sequence). The CDR3 loop is CSARLGLAGAGYEQYF. CDR3 coding DNA: TGCAGTGCTAGATTAGGACTAGCGGGAGCGGGGTACGAGCAGTACTTC.

This clonotype was seen a few times. The rearrangement links TRBV13 to TRBJ2-3; 13 bases align to TRBD2. The germline gives CDR1 PRHDT, CDR2 FYEKMQ (reference sequence). This CDR3 has 17 residues. Trimming took 5 bases from V and 3 from J; bases not matched to a gene: 8. The CDR3 protein is CASSLRLAGGGTDTQYF. Here the CDR3 DNA reads TGTGCCAGCAGCCTCCGACTAGCGGGAGGTGGTACAGATACGCAGTATTTT.